Given below is one T cell receptor delta chain in context. This likely stems from a read error, as it lies one base from a far larger clone. Other nucleotide sequences from this sample produce the same CDR3. The entry originates in a study of gamma-delta T cells after stem cell transplantation. Germline assignment: CDR1 GEAIGNYY and CDR2 EKD. The CDR3 has 18 residues. TCRdb re-called clones from the RT-PCR reads via CATT. The sample has approximately 6,200 delta-chain clones, roughly 1.9% seen once; the top ten hold less than 20%. Sample: gamma-delta T cells. The source of this sequence is a human donor. It is not recorded whose cells these are; they may come from a transplant donor. The chain is built from TRDV2 and TRDJ1; 9 bases align to TRDD3. CDR3 residues: CACDTLGSGGSLTDKLIF. The CDR3 bases are TGTGCCTGTGACACCTTGGGGTCTGGGGGATCTCTCACCGATAAGCTCATCTTT.